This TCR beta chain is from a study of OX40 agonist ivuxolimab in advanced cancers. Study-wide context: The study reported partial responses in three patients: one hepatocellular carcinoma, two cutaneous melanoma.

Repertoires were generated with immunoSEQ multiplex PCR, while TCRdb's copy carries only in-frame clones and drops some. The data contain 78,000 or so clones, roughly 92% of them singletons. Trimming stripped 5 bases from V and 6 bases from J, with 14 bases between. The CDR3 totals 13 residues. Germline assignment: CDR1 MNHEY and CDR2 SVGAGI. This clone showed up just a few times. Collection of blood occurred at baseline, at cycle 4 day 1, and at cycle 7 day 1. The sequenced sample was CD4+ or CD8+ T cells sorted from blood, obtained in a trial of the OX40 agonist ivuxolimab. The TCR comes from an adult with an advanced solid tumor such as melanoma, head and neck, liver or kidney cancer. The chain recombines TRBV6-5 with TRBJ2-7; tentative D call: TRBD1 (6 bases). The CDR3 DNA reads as TGTGCCAGCAGTACTACAGGGATAGGCGAGCAGTACTTC. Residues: CASSTTGIGEQYF.